The 21 T cell receptor beta chains below come from one sample, sequenced in a study of post-analysis software for immune sequencing data. Findings of the study overall: Five or six TRBV segments, TRBV5-6, TRBV5-1 and TRBV20-1 among them, were found more frequent in patients than controls.

Each TCR beta cDNA library carried unique molecular identifiers. From the PCR reads, TCRdb called clonotypes with MiXCR, one entry per CDR3 protein. The sample records 750,000 to 950,000 distinct CDR3 sequences, 46% being singletons. These TCRs' antigens remain unknown. The material sequenced was blood. These receptors were collected from a girl between 5 and 17 years old with multiple sclerosis.

This rearrangement joins TRBV20-1 to TRBJ2-5, with a weak D call TRBD2 (6 bases). The tail of the sequence fits TRBJ2-7 better, so the J call may be wrong. The CDR3 covers 15 residues. Germline-derived CDR1 and CDR2 are DFQATT and SNEGSKA (reference sequence). The CDR3 nucleotides are TGCAGTGCTAGGCCGGGAGCACAAAAGGCCCACGAGCAGTACTTC. It specifies CSARPGAQKAHEQYF.

The chain links TRBV4-1 to TRBJ2-4, with D perhaps matching TRBD1 or TRBD2 (5 bases each). The J call may be mistaken, given a closer DNA end match to TRBJ2-7. The germline V gene has CDR1 MGHRA and CDR2 YSYEKL. CDR3 size: 17 residues. CDR3 sequence: CASSEQEIGTPIYEQYF. CDR3 nucleotides: TGCGCCAGCTCCGAGCAGGAAATAGGGACCCCCATATACGAGCAGTACTTC.

This clonotype was seen just once. The chain joins TRBV12-3 or TRBV12-4 to TRBJ2-7; TRBD1 aligns across 9 bases. The CDR3 is 12 residues long. Germline trimming cut 5 bases from V and 10 bases from J; bases unmatched to any gene: 6. The CDR3 sequence: CASSRTGEVQYF. The DNA of the CDR3 is TGTGCCAGCAGTCGGACAGGGGAAGTTCAGTACTTC.

About this clonotype: No DNA is shown, since the ends of the CDR3 on it are uncertain; the CDR3 is the one TCRdb lists. The chain uses TRBV6-1 and TRBJ2-1. Looked up from germline, CDR1 is MNHNS and CDR2 is SASEGT. The CDR3 is 21 residues long, counting both termini. The CDR3 spells CDSSFYICSVYAGAPYNEQFF.

J is TRBJ2-7 and V is TRBV20-1, with 12 bases identical to TRBD2. The V segment lost 5 bases and the J segment 2 bases; nucleotides outside the gene matches: 7. Germline V gene sequence: CDR1 DFQATT, CDR2 SNEGSKA (reference sequence). CDR3 length: 15 amino acids. CDR3 sequence reads: CSAPNLAGGPYEQYF. CDR3 DNA sequence: TGCAGTGCTCCCAATCTAGCGGGAGGGCCCTACGAGCAGTACTTC.

The J gene is TRBJ2-4, the V gene TRBV6-1; D possibly corresponds to TRBD1 (6 bases). V was pared by 4 bases and J by 7 bases, with 17 bases between. The CDR3 has 15 amino acids. Germline loops: CDR1 MNHNS, CDR2 SASEGT. DNA of the CDR3: TGTGCCAGCAGTGCCCACAGGGACCGCGGCAACATTCAGTACTTC. Protein sequence: CASSAHRDRGNIQYF.

The chain carries TRBV25-1 and TRBJ2-7; TRBD2 agrees at 7 bases. The ends lost 1 base at V and 1 base at J; junction bases unmatched: 4. Germline lookup yields CDR1 MGHDK and CDR2 SYGVNS. This CDR3 is built from 15 residues. CDR3 sequence (DNA): TGTGCCAGCAGTGAATGGGAGGGACGATCCTACGAGCAGTACTTC. Its translation: CASSEWEGRSYEQYF.

The V and J genes are TRBV7-2 and TRBJ2-3, with D perhaps matching TRBD1 (5 bases). The CDR3 loop spans 17 amino acids. Trimming cost V 0 bases and J 7 bases, with 20 bases left between them. Germline lookup yields CDR1 SGHTA and CDR2 FQGNSA. The CDR3 DNA follows: TGTGCCAGCAGCTTAGCGTTAGATCAGGGATCGAAGCATACGCAGTATTTT. This codes for CASSLALDQGSKHTQYF.

This clonotype showed up just a few times. The chain is built from TRBV7-2 and TRBJ2-3; D gene uncertain. V lost 8 bases to trimming and J lost 5 bases, with 14 bases between them. This CDR3 is built from 13 residues. Germline loops: CDR1 SGHTA, CDR2 FQGNSA. The CDR3 region is CASSGPGRDTQYF. CDR3 coding DNA: TGTGCCAGCTCCGGTCCGGGCAGAGATACGCAGTATTTT.

There are a few counts of this clonotype. The V gene is TRBV11-2, the J gene TRBJ1-2; unclear D gene. The germline V gene has CDR1 SGHAT and CDR2 FQNNGV. This CDR3 region has 12 residues. Trimming cost V 1 base and J 4 bases, with 4 bases left between them. CDR3 nucleotides: TGTGCCAGCAGCTTAGGTCGCTATGGCTACACCTTC. Its translation: CASSLGRYGYTF. The full variable domain, completed using reference TRBV11-2 and TRBJ1-2, is EAGVAQSPRYKIIEKRQSVAFWCNPISGHATLYWYQQILGQGPKLLIQFQNNGVVDDSQLPKDRFSAERLKGVDSTLKIQPAKLEDSAVYLCASSLGRYGYTFGSGTRLTVV.

This rearrangement joins TRBV30 to TRBJ2-4; 11 bases align to TRBD2. The junction had 9 bases not matched to a gene; V was cut back by 4 bases and J by 1 base. The CDR3 is made up of 17 amino acids. Germline CDR1 GTSNPN, CDR2 SVGIG (reference sequence). CDR3 nucleotide sequence: TGTGCCTGGACCAGTACTAGCGGGAGAGGGGCCAAAAACATTCAGTACTTC. This codes for CAWTSTSGRGAKNIQYF.

This clonotype was detected only a few times. The junction departs from the called germline gene at one end, perhaps through a read error. The rearrangement uses TRBV2 and TRBJ2-1, with 8 bases lining up with TRBD2. CDR3 size: 15 residues. Germline CDR1 SNHLY, CDR2 FYNNEI. CDR3 nucleotide sequence: TGTGCCAGCAGGGAAGCGGGAGTCCGCGGGGGTGAGCAGTTCTTC. The encoded protein is CASREAGVRGGEQFF.

This clonotype showed up just a few times. The chain has TRBV9 and TRBJ1-2, with D possibly matching TRBD1 (6 bases). The CDR3 consists of 17 residues. Germline CDR1 SGDLS, CDR2 YYNGEE. V lost 2 bases to trimming and J lost 4 bases, with 21 bases between them. The CDR3: CASSVRDNQPSFYGYTF. CDR3 in DNA: TGTGCCAGCAGCGTTCGGGACAATCAGCCCTCTTTCTATGGCTACACCTTC. The whole variable domain, remainder taken from reference TRBV9 and TRBJ1-2, is DSGVTQTPKHLITATGQRVTLRCSPRSGDLSVYWYQQSLDQGLQFLIQYYNGEERAKGNILERFSAQQFPDLHSELNLSSLELGDSALYFCASSVRDNQPSFYGYTFGSGTRLTVV.

The genes are TRBV10-1 and TRBJ1-1; weak D call: TRBD1 (5 bases). The CDR3 consists of 13 residues. Germline V CDR1 and CDR2: WNHNN, SYGVQD (reference sequence). V was trimmed by 2 bases and J by 1 base, leaving 5 bases between them. This CDR3 reads CASSERGNTEAFF. CDR3 in DNA: TGCGCCAGCAGTGAGAGGGGGAACACTGAAGCTTTCTTT.

This clonotype was observed a few times. The chain has TRBV29-1 and TRBJ2-5; D is possibly TRBD2 (7 bases). The CDR3 is 14 amino acids. Trimming took 3 bases from V and 1 from J, leaving 12 bases between them. From germline, CDR1 is SQVTM and CDR2 ANQGSEA. CDR3 bases: TGCAGCGTTGAGGGAGGGACATTCCAAGAGACCCAGTACTTC. Amino acid sequence: CSVEGGTFQETQYF.

This clonotype was detected ten times or more. The rearrangement uses TRBV28 and TRBJ2-7; no clear D. This CDR3 is built from 13 residues. V lost 3 bases and J lost 0, with 6 bases in between. Per the germline V gene, CDR1 is MDHEN and CDR2 is SYDVKM. The CDR3 DNA reads as TGTGCCAGCAGTTTCGGCAACTCCTACGAGCAGTACTTC. It specifies CASSFGNSYEQYF. Together with reference TRBV28 and TRBJ2-7, the CDR3 gives the full variable domain: DVKVTQSSRYLVKRTGEKVFLECVQDMDHENMFWYRQDPGLGLRLIYFSYDVKMKEKGDIPEGYSVSREKKERFSLILESASTNQTSMYLCASSFGNSYEQYFGPGTRLTVT.

This sequence joins TRBV29-1 and TRBJ2-7, with TRBD2 matching over 8 bases. Gene TRBJ2-5 matches the end of the DNA better, so the J call may be wrong. CDR3 length: 12 residues. In germline, CDR1 is SQVTM, CDR2 ANQGSEA. This CDR3 is CSVGLAIETQYF. Written as DNA, the CDR3 is TGCAGCGTAGGACTAGCCATTGAGACCCAGTACTTC.

This chain connects TRBV6-1 to TRBJ2-6; the D is unclear. Germline lookup yields CDR1 MNHNS and CDR2 SASEGT. The CDR3 is made up of 20 amino acids. Trimming shortened V by 2 bases and J by 0 bases, and 20 bases separated the two germline ends. The CDR3 region has the DNA TGTGCCAGCAGTGAATTCGTATTGGGTGCGGTAAGCTCTGGGGCCAACGTCCTGACTTTC. Encoded protein: CASSEFVLGAVSSGANVLTF.

The chain carries TRBV28 and TRBJ1-1; D remains unclear. Looked up from germline, CDR1 is MDHEN and CDR2 is SYDVKM. V lost 6 bases, J lost 13 bases, and 24 bases lay in between. This CDR3 is 14 amino acids long. The CDR3 DNA reads TGTGCCAGCAGGGGAGACCAAGACGTAGGGTACGGTTTCTTT. Translation gives CASRGDQDVGYGFF.

This chain uses TRBV6-6 with TRBJ1-5; 7 bases agree with TRBD1. CDR1 MNHNY and CDR2 SVGAGI come from the germline V gene (reference sequence). The CDR3 loop spans 17 amino acids. V lost 2 bases and J lost 2; bases outside the gene matches: 9. This CDR3 reads CASSYAEQGTGNQPQHF. CDR3 coding DNA: TGTGCCAGCAGTTACGCAGAACAGGGGACGGGCAATCAGCCCCAGCATTTT.

This clonotype was observed a handful of times. The V call is TRBV4-3, the J call TRBJ2-3; D is uncertain. Trimming stripped 2 bases from V and 5 bases from J, with 11 bases between. The V gene's germline CDR1 is LGHNA and CDR2 YSLEER. The CDR3 totals 14 residues. The CDR3 protein is CASSQSRGLDTQYF. DNA of the CDR3: TGCGCCAGCAGCCAAAGCAGAGGTTTAGATACGCAGTATTTT.